These 14 T cell receptor beta chains share one sample of origin, sequenced in a study of T cell repertoires in cytomegalovirus infection. TCRdb re-analysed the reads in MiXCR, keeping a single row per CDR3 protein. The data contain roughly 500,000 distinct CDR3 sequences, around 30% of them singletons. What these receptors recognize is not known. This specimen was cultured PBMCs, taken from culture after CMV antigen stimulation. The receptors stem from a human donor in good health (CMV status not recorded). Some clones in this sample may be carry-over from other donors' samples.

There are a few counts of this clonotype. The chain is built from TRBV5-1 and TRBJ2-7; TRBD2 agrees at 13 bases. Germline assignment: CDR1 SGHRS and CDR2 YFSETQ. CDR3 length: 20 residues. J lost 2 bases, V lost 2 bases, and 16 bases had no gene match. The CDR3 loop is CASSFSTSGRAGSSPYEQYF. CDR3 sequence (DNA): TGCGCCAGCAGCTTCTCCACTAGCGGGAGGGCTGGAAGCAGCCCCTACGAGCAGTACTTC.

This clonotype was recorded a few times. Compared with germline, one end of the junction differs, possibly owing to a read error. This sequence joins TRBV30 and TRBJ2-7; D not certain. Germline V CDR1 and CDR2: GTSNPN, SVGIG (reference sequence). The CDR3 is 12 amino acids. The CDR3 sequence: CAWRKTTDPIYF. For the CDR3, the DNA is TGTGCCTGGAGAAAAACGACTGATCCGATCTATTTC. The full variable domain, in which reference TRBV30 and TRBJ2-7 provide the parts outside the CDR3, is SQTIHQWPATLVQPVGSPLSLECTVEGTSNPNLYWYRQAAGRGLQLLFYSVGIGQISSEVPQNLSASRPQDRQFILSSKKLLLSDSGFYLCAWRKTTDPIYFGPGTRLTVT.

This clonotype came up many times. The chain couples TRBV6-2 or TRBV6-3 to TRBJ2-2; D assignment may be TRBD1 or TRBD2 (5 bases each). V was shortened by 9 bases and J by 4 bases, with 18 bases between the two germline ends. The CDR3 has 15 residues. Germline V gene sequence: CDR1 MNHEY, CDR2 SVGEGT. This CDR3 is CASRMGPAGTGELFF. The DNA of the CDR3 is TGTGCCAGTCGGATGGGGCCCGCGGGCACCGGGGAGCTGTTTTTT.

This clonotype has a handful of counts. V usage is TRBV30 and J usage is TRBJ2-3; 8 bases map to TRBD2. The CDR3 totals 13 residues. The germline gives CDR1 GTSNPN, CDR2 SVGIG (reference sequence). V lost 8 bases to trimming and J lost 5 bases; unmatched junction nucleotides: 9. The CDR3 DNA follows: TGTGCCCTATCCGGGACTAGGAAAGATACGCAGTATTTT. It codes for CALSGTRKDTQYF.

This chain uses TRBV29-1 with TRBJ1-1; TRBD1 agrees at 7 bases. The CDR3 contains 13 residues. The ends lost 6 bases at V and 3 bases at J; junction bases unmatched: 7. The V gene's germline CDR1 is SQVTM and CDR2 ANQGSEA. The CDR3 region is CSVNRGSDTEAFF. Written as DNA, the CDR3 is TGCAGCGTCAACAGGGGCAGCGACACTGAAGCTTTCTTT.

The J gene is TRBJ1-5, the V gene TRBV20-1; D is undetermined. V lost 1 base to trimming and J lost 3 bases, with 10 bases between them. The CDR3 is made up of 14 amino acids. Germline V gene data show CDR1 as DFQATT and CDR2 as SNEGSKA (reference sequence). CDR3 coding DNA: TGCAGTGCTAGAGGAGGGAGGGACAATCAGCCCCAGCATTTT. It is translated as CSARGGRDNQPQHF.

The chain combines TRBV7-9 with TRBJ2-1, with TRBD2 identical over 7 bases. Unmatched junction bases numbered 5, after V lost 2 bases and J lost 10 bases. Germline CDR1 is SEHNR and CDR2 is FQNEAQ (reference sequence). The CDR3 extends over 13 amino acids. Written as DNA, the CDR3 is TGTGCCAGCAGCTTAACACTAGCGCGGGAGCAGTTCTTC. It encodes CASSLTLAREQFF.

The J gene is TRBJ2-1, the V gene TRBV11-3, with no clear D. This CDR3 is 15 amino acids long. Per the germline V gene, CDR1 is SGHNT and CDR2 is YENEEA. Trimming took off 5 bases at V and 2 bases at J, with 13 bases between the two ends. The CDR3 spells CASSTGPPAYNEQFF. The CDR3, as DNA: TGTGCCAGCAGCACCGGGCCGCCGGCCTACAATGAGCAGTTCTTC.

This clonotype showed up just a few times. The chain joins TRBV6-5 to TRBJ1-3; no clear D gene. Germline CDR1 is MNHEY and CDR2 is SVGAGI. This CDR3 region has 15 residues. V lost 2 bases to trimming and J lost 0 bases, with 8 bases between them. The CDR3 coding sequence is TGTGCCAGCAGTTACATGGGGAGCTCTGGAAACACCATATATTTT. This gives the protein CASSYMGSSGNTIYF.

The gene calls are TRBV15 and TRBJ2-2; 13 nucleotides align to TRBD2. After removal of 1 base from V and 6 bases from J, the junction contained 5 bases not matched to a gene. The germline V gene encodes CDR1 LNHNV and CDR2 YYDKDF (reference sequence). This CDR3 is 17 amino acids long. As DNA, the CDR3 is TGTGCCACCAGCAGAGGGGGACTAGCGGGACTATCCGGGGAGCTGTTTTTT. Translated, it gives CATSRGGLAGLSGELFF. The full variable domain, its missing parts supplied by reference TRBV15 and TRBJ2-2, is DAMVIQNPRYQVTQFGKPVTLSCSQTLNHNVMYWYQQKSSQAPKLLFHYYDKDFNNEADTPDNFQSRRPNTSFCFLDIRSPGLGDTAMYLCATSRGGLAGLSGELFFGEGSRLTVL.

The chain joins TRBV6-1 to TRBJ2-6; D might be TRBD1 (5 bases). The germline V gene encodes CDR1 MNHNS and CDR2 SASEGT. V lost 6 bases to trimming and J lost 1 base, with 13 bases between them. This CDR3 has 16 amino acids. The CDR3 nucleotides read TGTGCCAGCAGCTCAATGACAGTATCTGGGGCCAACGTCCTGACTTTC. Encoded protein: CASSSMTVSGANVLTF.

This clonotype appeared a few times. Its ends do not fully match the called genes, so a read error is possible. This chain joins TRBV12-3 or TRBV12-4 and TRBJ2-3; D is undetermined. The CDR3 spans 14 residues. CDR3: CASSPRWSADAQYF. As DNA, the CDR3 is TGTGCCAGCAGCCCCCGATGGTCGGCAGATGCGCAGTATTTT.

J is TRBJ2-5 and V is TRBV29-1; D not certain. The V gene's germline CDR1 is SQVTM and CDR2 ANQGSEA. There are 12 residues in the CDR3. Between the trimmed V and J ends, which lost 1 base and 7 bases, there was a span of 10 bases. The CDR3 nucleotides are TGCAGCGTTGAAGGGGCAGAGCGGACCCAGTACTTC. Its translation is CSVEGAERTQYF.

This clonotype appeared a few times. CDR3 sequence (DNA): TGTGCCAGCAGCTTAGGGGATAGCGGGAGGGCCAACTCCTACAATGAGCAGTTCTTC. This sequence encodes CASSLGDSGRANSYNEQFF. The chain couples TRBV11-3 to TRBJ2-1; 11 positions match TRBD2. The CDR3 is 19 residues long. CDR1 is SGHNT and CDR2 is YENEEA in the germline V gene. V dropped 1 base and J dropped 0; count of bases not matched to a gene: 8.